Listed below are T cell receptor beta chains from one sample, sequenced in a study of cytomegalovirus exposure and HLA in healthy donors. Some clones are missing from TCRdb's copy, which holds only in-frame ones; the method was immunoSEQ multiplex PCR. Of 100,000 to 150,000 clones listed, about 64% were seen once; the top ten hold less than 3%. The sample taken for sequencing was PBMCs. These TCRs come from a woman in her thirties or forties in good health and CMV-seronegative. CDR3s include the opening cysteine and the closing phenylalanine or tryptophan. The D gene is left open where the match is weak. A row's size may be missing; if present it is once, few, many or a size class.

D gene: TRBD1
V gene: TRBV6-1
clone size: few
J gene: TRBJ1-1
CDR3 protein: CASSEVPLTGGETEAFF
CDR3 DNA: TGTGCCAGCAGTGAAGTACCGCTGACAGGGGGAGAAACTGAAGCTTTCTTT

D gene: -
V gene: TRBV5-5
clone size: -
J gene: TRBJ2-5
CDR3 protein: CASSQSGQETQYF
CDR3 DNA: TGTGCCAGCAGCCAGAGCGGGCAAGAGACCCAGTACTTC

D gene: TRBD1
V gene: TRBV30
clone size: -
J gene: TRBJ2-5
CDR3 protein: CAGTVQETQYF
CDR3 DNA: TGTGCCGGGACAGTGCAAGAGACCCAGTACTTC

D gene: -
V gene: TRBV10-3
clone size: -
J gene: TRBJ1-4
CDR3 protein: CAISDAEQGEKLFF
CDR3 DNA: TGTGCCATCAGTGACGCAGAACAGGGTGAAAAACTGTTTTTT

D gene: -
V gene: TRBV29-1
clone size: -
J gene: TRBJ1-1
CDR3 protein: CSALENTEAFF
CDR3 DNA: TGCAGCGCGTTAGAGAACACTGAAGCTTTCTTT

D gene: -
V gene: TRBV13
clone size: -
J gene: TRBJ2-7
CDR3 protein: CASSSGTQGPYEQYF
CDR3 DNA: TGTGCCAGCAGCAGCGGGACACAAGGGCCATACGAGCAGTACTTC

D gene: -
V gene: TRBV27
clone size: few
J gene: TRBJ2-7
CDR3 protein: CASSFTGLVEQYF
CDR3 DNA: TGTGCCAGCAGTTTCACAGGGCTGGTCGAGCAGTACTTC

D gene: -
V gene: TRBV2
clone size: -
J gene: TRBJ1-1
CDR3 protein: CASTSPARDTEAFF
CDR3 DNA: TGTGCCAGCACCTCCCCCGCGCGGGACACTGAAGCTTTCTTT

D gene: TRBD1
V gene: TRBV19
clone size: -
J gene: TRBJ1-1
CDR3 protein: CASKGTGTGLMNTEAFF
CDR3 DNA: TGTGCCAGTAAGGGGACGGGGACAGGGCTGATGAACACTGAAGCTTTCTTT

D gene: -
V gene: TRBV5-1
clone size: -
J gene: TRBJ1-1
CDR3 protein: CASSLGQPVTEAFF
CDR3 DNA: TGCGCCAGCAGCTTGGGACAGCCGGTGACTGAAGCTTTCTTT

D gene: TRBD2
V gene: TRBV7-2
clone size: -
J gene: TRBJ2-2
CDR3 protein: CASKERGGPTGELFF
CDR3 DNA: TGTGCCAGCAAGGAGCGGGGGGGCCCTACCGGGGAGCTGTTTTTT

D gene: TRBD1
V gene: TRBV19
clone size: -
J gene: TRBJ1-1
CDR3 protein: CASTRTGTANTEAFF
CDR3 DNA: TGTGCCAGTACTCGAACCGGGACAGCGAACACTGAAGCTTTCTTT

D gene: TRBD1
V gene: TRBV5-5
clone size: -
J gene: TRBJ2-7
CDR3 protein: CASSFGTVNEQYF
CDR3 DNA: TGTGCCAGCAGCTTCGGGACAGTAAACGAGCAGTACTTC

D gene: -
V gene: TRBV7-9
clone size: -
J gene: TRBJ1-5
CDR3 protein: CASSLSADQPQHF
CDR3 DNA: TGTGCCAGCAGCCTATCAGCGGATCAGCCCCAGCATTTT

D gene: TRBD1
V gene: TRBV18
clone size: -
J gene: TRBJ1-1
CDR3 protein: CASSPRTGGNTEAFF
CDR3 DNA: TGTGCCAGCTCACCTCGTACAGGGGGGAACACTGAAGCTTTCTTT

D gene: TRBD1
V gene: TRBV19
clone size: -
J gene: TRBJ1-5
CDR3 protein: CASQLEGGHQPQHF
CDR3 DNA: TGTGCCAGTCAGTTAGAAGGGGGCCATCAGCCCCAGCATTTT